The rows below give T cell receptor beta chains drawn from one sample of a study of blood T cell repertoires in COVID-19. The repertoire was sequenced with immunoSEQ multiplex PCR; TCRdb's copy has only in-frame clones and lacks some. The sample lists just over 200,000 clones; about nine tenths were seen once. Sequencing was carried out using peripheral blood. The origin of the receptors is an elderly man with acute or convalescent COVID-19. The CDR3 runs from the conserved cysteine through the conserved F or W. D genes are given only for firm matches. Clone sizes are given selectively: once, few, many, or a class where the clone is expanded.

CDR3nt: TGTGCCAGCAGCTTCTCAGGGGCGGTTTCGGAGACCCAGTACTTC
CDR3aa: CASSFSGAVSETQYF
abundance: NA
v_gene: TRBV11-3
d_gene: NA
j_gene: TRBJ2-5

CDR3nt: TGTGCCACCAGCAGATTGCCGGGACAGGGAGACACCGGGGAGCTGTTTTTT
CDR3aa: CATSRLPGQGDTGELFF
abundance: NA
v_gene: TRBV15
d_gene: TRBD1
j_gene: TRBJ2-2

CDR3nt: TGCGCCAGCAGCTTGGAACTAGCGGGAGCGGACAATGAGCAGTTCTTC
CDR3aa: CASSLELAGADNEQFF
abundance: NA
v_gene: TRBV5-1
d_gene: TRBD2
j_gene: TRBJ2-1

CDR3nt: TGTGCCATCAGTGAGTCGCGACAGGGGGCAGGGGAGCAGTACTTC
CDR3aa: CAISESRQGAGEQYF
abundance: NA
v_gene: TRBV10-3
d_gene: TRBD1
j_gene: TRBJ2-7

CDR3nt: TGTGCCAGCAGGGCGACAGGAGCCTATGGCTACACCTTC
CDR3aa: CASRATGAYGYTF
abundance: once
v_gene: TRBV27
d_gene: NA
j_gene: TRBJ1-2

CDR3nt: TGTGCTAGCAGCTTTGGGACTACCCACAATGAGCAGTTCTTC
CDR3aa: CASSFGTTHNEQFF
abundance: NA
v_gene: TRBV7-7
d_gene: TRBD2
j_gene: TRBJ2-1

CDR3nt: TGTGCCAGCAGCCCGGCAGGGGCCCTTTTTGACGTCCTGACTTTC
CDR3aa: CASSPAGALFDVLTF
abundance: NA
v_gene: TRBV6-5
d_gene: NA
j_gene: TRBJ2-6

CDR3nt: TGTGCCAGTAGTATTACTAGCGGTGCCGAGGTCTTC
CDR3aa: CASSITSGAEVF
abundance: NA
v_gene: TRBV19
d_gene: TRBD2
j_gene: TRBJ2-1

CDR3nt: TGTGCCAGCAGCTTAGGGGGCGGACTGAACACTGAAGCTTTCTTT
CDR3aa: CASSLGGGLNTEAFF
abundance: once
v_gene: TRBV11-3
d_gene: NA
j_gene: TRBJ1-1

CDR3nt: TGTGCCAGCAGTTTATCCCCGGGACTAGCGGGAGGTAGGGAGACCCAGTACTTC
CDR3aa: CASSLSPGLAGGRETQYF
abundance: NA
v_gene: TRBV27
d_gene: TRBD2
j_gene: TRBJ2-5

CDR3nt: TGTGCCAGCAGTTCAGTCAGACAGGGGAATCAGCCCCAGCATTTT
CDR3aa: CASSSVRQGNQPQHF
abundance: NA
v_gene: TRBV28
d_gene: TRBD1
j_gene: TRBJ1-5

CDR3nt: TGTGCCAGCAGCGTAGAACCGGGAGAGACGCTCAATGAGCAGTTCTTC
CDR3aa: CASSVEPGETLNEQFF
abundance: NA
v_gene: TRBV9
d_gene: NA
j_gene: TRBJ2-1

CDR3nt: TGTGCCAGCTCACCACCCCAGGGGGGTAAAAACATTCAGTACTTC
CDR3aa: CASSPPQGGKNIQYF
abundance: NA
v_gene: TRBV18
d_gene: NA
j_gene: TRBJ2-4

CDR3nt: TGTGCCAGCAGTGTAACAGGGGGCACAGATACGCAGTATTTT
CDR3aa: CASSVTGGTDTQYF
abundance: NA
v_gene: TRBV2
d_gene: TRBD1
j_gene: TRBJ2-3

CDR3nt: TGTGCCAGCAGCTTAACCGCCACAGGGGGAAGTGGCTACACCTTC
CDR3aa: CASSLTATGGSGYTF
abundance: few
v_gene: TRBV7-2
d_gene: TRBD1
j_gene: TRBJ1-2

CDR3nt: TGTGCCAGCATCAAGCGGGAGGTGTACAATGAGCAGTTCTTC
CDR3aa: CASIKREVYNEQFF
abundance: NA
v_gene: TRBV21-1
d_gene: NA
j_gene: TRBJ2-1

CDR3nt: TGCAGTGCTAGAGATCGGGGGGGGGCTTTCTTT
CDR3aa: CSARDRGGAFF
abundance: NA
v_gene: TRBV20-1
d_gene: NA
j_gene: TRBJ1-1

CDR3nt: TGTGCCAGCACCAAAACAGGGAGCTCCTACAATGAGCAGTTCTTC
CDR3aa: CASTKTGSSYNEQFF
abundance: NA
v_gene: TRBV6-5
d_gene: NA
j_gene: TRBJ2-1

CDR3nt: TGTGCCAGTAGGCCCGGGACACTTTTCCAAGAGACCCAGTACTTC
CDR3aa: CASRPGTLFQETQYF
abundance: few
v_gene: TRBV19
d_gene: NA
j_gene: TRBJ2-5

CDR3nt: TGTGCCAGCAGTTCCACAGCGGGAGTGTCTTCCGGGGAGCTGTTTTTT
CDR3aa: CASSSTAGVSSGELFF
abundance: NA
v_gene: TRBV6-5
d_gene: TRBD2
j_gene: TRBJ2-2

CDR3nt: TGTGCCAGCAGTCGGACAGGGGGCGGCAATCAGCCCCAGCATTTT
CDR3aa: CASSRTGGGNQPQHF
abundance: NA
v_gene: TRBV28
d_gene: TRBD1
j_gene: TRBJ1-5

CDR3nt: TGTGCCAGCAGTTCCCCATTGACGGGGGCCTACGAGCAGTACTTC
CDR3aa: CASSSPLTGAYEQYF
abundance: NA
v_gene: TRBV27
d_gene: NA
j_gene: TRBJ2-7